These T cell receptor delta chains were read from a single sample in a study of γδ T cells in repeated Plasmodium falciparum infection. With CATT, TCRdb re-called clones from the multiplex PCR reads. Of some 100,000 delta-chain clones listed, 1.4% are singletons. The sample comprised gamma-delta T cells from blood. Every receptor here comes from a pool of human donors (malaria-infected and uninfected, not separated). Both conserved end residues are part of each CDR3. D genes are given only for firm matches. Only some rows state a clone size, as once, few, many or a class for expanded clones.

DNA: TGTGCTCTTGGGGAACTCGACCCTATCGGGTTCGGGTACACCGATAAACTCATCTTT; CDR3: CALGELDPIGFGYTDKLIF; size: many; V: TRDV1; J: TRDJ1; D: .
DNA: TGTGCTCTTGGGGACGTAACTTCCCCCTGGGGGATACGCTGCACCGATAAACTCATCTTT; CDR3: CALGDVTSPWGIRCTDKLIF; size: many; V: TRDV1; J: TRDJ1; D: TRDD3
DNA: TGTGCTCTTGGGGAACAGGTGCGGTACACCAACTGGGGGATACGCCCGTACACCGATAAACTCATCTTT; CDR3: CALGEQVRYTNWGIRPYTDKLIF; size: many; V: TRDV1; J: TRDJ1; D: TRDD3
DNA: TGTGCTCTTGGGGTTCAAGGGTGGCTCCTACTTCGTACTTCGTACACCGATAAACTCATCTTT; CDR3: CALGVQGWLLLRTSYTDKLIF; size: medium-sized; V: TRDV1; J: TRDJ1; D: .
DNA: TGTGCTCTTGGGGAACTTCCAGGACTAGAGGCTTCCCTGGGGTACTGGGGGAGGGGCACCGATAAACTCATCTTT; CDR3: CALGELPGLEASLGYWGRGTDKLIF; size: many; V: TRDV1; J: TRDJ1; D: TRDD3
DNA: TGTGCCTGTGACAGCGTGGAGGATAGGACTGATAAACGCATCTTT; CDR3: CACDSVEDRTDKRIF; size: .; V: TRDV2; J: TRDJ1; D: .
DNA: TGTGCCTGTGACGCCGTATTATCCGGCCCTGGACAGTACACCGATAAACTCATCTTT; CDR3: CACDAVLSGPGQYTDKLIF; size: many; V: TRDV2; J: TRDJ1; D: .
DNA: TGTGCCTGTGGATACCGGGCTCGGGGGATGGACGTCGATAAGGATAAACTCATCTTT; CDR3: CACGYRARGMDVDKDKLIF; size: medium-sized; V: TRDV2; J: TRDJ1; D: TRDD3
DNA: TGTGCTCTTGGGGAACCTTGGCGGAGGGGGAGGATCGATAAACTCATCTTT; CDR3: CALGEPWRRGRIDKLIF; size: many; V: TRDV1; J: TRDJ1; D: .
DNA: TGTGCCTGTGACACCGATGTACTGGGGGGTATAACCGATAAACTCATCTTT; CDR3: CACDTDVLGGITDKLIF; size: many; V: TRDV2; J: TRDJ1; D: TRDD3
DNA: TGTGCTCTTGGGGGCTTTTGGACCACAAACCCAAAACTCATCTTT; CDR3: CALGGFWTTNPKLIF; size: many; V: TRDV1; J: TRDJ1; D: .
DNA: TGTGCTCTTGGGGATATTGGCCTTCCTGACCGGATAAGGGCCTTGTACACCGATAAACTCATCTTT; CDR3: CALGDIGLPDRIRALYTDKLIF; size: many; V: TRDV1; J: TRDJ1; D: TRDD2
DNA: TGTGCTCTTGGGGAACGTCGTCACTACGGTGTCCGGGTGACCGATAAACTCATCTTT; CDR3: CALGERRHYGVRVTDKLIF; size: many; V: TRDV1; J: TRDJ1; D: .
DNA: TGTGCTCTTGGGGAAACGCGTCCTTGGCCTTCGTCGCTGGGGGACGGTAAACTCATCTTT; CDR3: CALGETRPWPSSLGDGKLIF; size: many; V: TRDV1; J: TRDJ1; D: TRDD3
DNA: TGTGCTCTTGGGGAACCCCAACACTGGGGGACATCATTTACGTACACCGATAAACTCATCTTT; CDR3: CALGEPQHWGTSFTYTDKLIF; size: many; V: TRDV1; J: TRDJ1; D: TRDD3
DNA: TGTGCTCTTGGGGGACTATGGGCGTTCCTACGTTCCGCTGGGGGAAAACAGGGGGAGGCCGATAAACCCATCTTT; CDR3: CALGGLWAFLRSAGGKQGEADKPIF; size: few; V: TRDV1; J: TRDJ1; D: .
DNA: TGTGCTCTTGGGGAACTAGTCCCTATGTGGGGGATTGGCACCGATAAACTCATCTTT; CDR3: CALGELVPMWGIGTDKLIF; size: many; V: TRDV1; J: TRDJ1; D: TRDD3
DNA: TGTGCTCTTGGGGAACCCCCCCTGCTGCGCGACAGATACACCGATAAACTCATCTTT; CDR3: CALGEPPLLRDRYTDKLIF; size: medium-sized; V: TRDV1; J: TRDJ1; D: .
DNA: TGTGCTCTTGGGGAACTCCTACGTGTCTCGGACTGGGGGGATACGAGGACCGATAAACTCATCTTT; CDR3: CALGELLRVSDWGDTRTDKLIF; size: many; V: TRDV1; J: TRDJ1; D: TRDD3
DNA: TGTGCTCTTGGGGAAGGTCTCCCGGGGGATAGAGAACTCATCTTT; CDR3: CALGEGLPGDRELIF; size: many; V: TRDV1; J: TRDJ1; D: TRDD3
DNA: TGTGCTCTTGGGGACCCTCTCCCGTCGGGGGGCCCTAATAGAGCGCTGGGGTGTAAACTCATCTTT; CDR3: CALGDPLPSGGPNRALGCKLIF; size: few; V: TRDV1; J: TRDJ1; D: .
DNA: TGTGCTCTTGGGGAACTTTATAACTCGGACTGGGGGTACACCGATAAACTCATCTTT; CDR3: CALGELYNSDWGYTDKLIF; size: many; V: TRDV1; J: TRDJ1; D: TRDD3
DNA: TGTGCTCTTGACTGGGGGATACCGGCACTGACCGATAAACTCATCTTT; CDR3: CALDWGIPALTDKLIF; size: many; V: TRDV1; J: TRDJ1; D: TRDD3
DNA: TGTGCTCTGACCACCTTCCCTCGATACGCTGACTCCTGGGACACCCGACAGATGTTTTTC; CDR3: CALTTFPRYADSWDTRQMFF; size: many; V: TRDV1; J: TRDJ3; D: .
DNA: TGTGCTCTTGGGGAAGGAGCCTTCCTACGGGTAGGGTTCCCCTGGGCTTTGACAGCACAACTCTTCTTT; CDR3: CALGEGAFLRVGFPWALTAQLFF; size: few; V: TRDV1; J: TRDJ2; D: TRDD2
DNA: TGTGCTATTGGGGATGTCATTGGGGGATATGACTTGACAGCACAACTCTTCTTT; CDR3: CAIGDVIGGYDLTAQLFF; size: few; V: TRDV1; J: TRDJ2; D: TRDD3
DNA: TGTGCAGCAAGCGCGTGGGGGTACACCGATAAACTCATCTTT; CDR3: CAASAWGYTDKLIF; size: many; V: TRAV29/DV5; J: TRDJ1; D: .
DNA: TGTGCTCTTGGGATCAAGGAGTGGGAACACACCGATAAACTCATCTTT; CDR3: CALGIKEWEHTDKLIF; size: many; V: TRDV1; J: TRDJ1; D: .
DNA: TGTGCTCTTGGGGAAGCGGGCCTCCTAGGCCTGGGGATCAATAAACTCATCTTT; CDR3: CALGEAGLLGLGINKLIF; size: few; V: TRDV1; J: TRDJ1; D: .
DNA: TGTGCTCTTGGGGAACCCGGCCTTCCTAGGGGATACCCCTCGTTTTACACCGATAAACTCATCTTT; CDR3: CALGEPGLPRGYPSFYTDKLIF; size: many; V: TRDV1; J: TRDJ1; D: .
DNA: TGTGCCTTTATAGGGGGGTCCCGAATCCCTCCGTACTGGGGACTGTCGGCGTACACCGATAAACTCATCTTT; CDR3: CAFIGGSRIPPYWGLSAYTDKLIF; size: many; V: TRDV3; J: TRDJ1; D: TRDD3